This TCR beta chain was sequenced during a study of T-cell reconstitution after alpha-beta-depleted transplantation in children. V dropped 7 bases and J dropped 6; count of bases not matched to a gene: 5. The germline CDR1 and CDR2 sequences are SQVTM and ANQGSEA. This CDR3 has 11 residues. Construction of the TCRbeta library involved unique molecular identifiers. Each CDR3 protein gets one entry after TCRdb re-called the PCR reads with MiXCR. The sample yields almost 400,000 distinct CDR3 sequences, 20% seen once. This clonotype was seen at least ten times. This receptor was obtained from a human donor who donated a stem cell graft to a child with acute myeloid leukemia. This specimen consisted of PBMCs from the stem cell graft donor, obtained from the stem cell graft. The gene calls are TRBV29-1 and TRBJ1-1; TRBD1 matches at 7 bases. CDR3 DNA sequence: TGCAGCGCCAACAGGGGCGCTGAAGCTTTCTTT. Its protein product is CSANRGAEAFF.